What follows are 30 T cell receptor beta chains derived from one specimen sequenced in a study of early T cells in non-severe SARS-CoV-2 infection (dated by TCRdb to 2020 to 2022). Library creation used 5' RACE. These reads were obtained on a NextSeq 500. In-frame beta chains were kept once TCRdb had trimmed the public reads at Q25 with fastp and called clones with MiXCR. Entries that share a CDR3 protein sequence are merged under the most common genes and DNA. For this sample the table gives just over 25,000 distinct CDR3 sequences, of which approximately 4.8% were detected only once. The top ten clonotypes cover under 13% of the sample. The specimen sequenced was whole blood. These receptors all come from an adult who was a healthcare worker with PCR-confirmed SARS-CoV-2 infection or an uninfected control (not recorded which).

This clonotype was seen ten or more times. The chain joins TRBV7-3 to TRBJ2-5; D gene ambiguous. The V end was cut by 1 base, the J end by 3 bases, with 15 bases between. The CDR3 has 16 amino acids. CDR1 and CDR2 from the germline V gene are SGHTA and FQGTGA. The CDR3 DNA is TGTGCCAGCAGCTTAATAGGCTTGGCCAGCAAAGAGACCCAGTACTTC. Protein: CASSLIGLASKETQYF.

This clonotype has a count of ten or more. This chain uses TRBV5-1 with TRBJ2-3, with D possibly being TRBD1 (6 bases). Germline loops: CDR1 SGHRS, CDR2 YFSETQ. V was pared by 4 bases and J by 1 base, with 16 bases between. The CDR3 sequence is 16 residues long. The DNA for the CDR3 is TGCGCCAGCAGCAACAGGGCTTTGGGTGGCACAGATACGCAGTATTTT. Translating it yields CASSNRALGGTDTQYF.

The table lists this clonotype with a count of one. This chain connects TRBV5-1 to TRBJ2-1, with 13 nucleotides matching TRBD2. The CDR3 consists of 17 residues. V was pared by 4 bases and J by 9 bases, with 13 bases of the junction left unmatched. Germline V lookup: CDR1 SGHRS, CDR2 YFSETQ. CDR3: CASSIHGLAGVYAEQFF. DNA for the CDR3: TGCGCCAGCAGCATCCACGGACTAGCGGGAGTGTATGCTGAGCAGTTCTTC.

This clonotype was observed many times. Written as DNA, the CDR3 is TGTGCCAGCAGCTTAGGGGCGGGGCCCCTGAAGCAGTACTTC. Protein: CASSLGAGPLKQYF. This chain uses TRBV7-8 with TRBJ2-7; a possible D gene is TRBD2 (6 bases). Trimming stripped 1 base from V and 8 bases from J, with 15 bases between. Looked up from germline, CDR1 is SGHVS and CDR2 is FQNEAQ. The CDR3 length is 14 residues.

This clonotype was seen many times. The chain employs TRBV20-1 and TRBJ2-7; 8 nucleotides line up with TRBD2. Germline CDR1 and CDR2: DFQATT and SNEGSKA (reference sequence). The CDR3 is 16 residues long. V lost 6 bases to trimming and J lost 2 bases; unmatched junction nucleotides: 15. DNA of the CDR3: TGCAGTGCCCCGATCAGAACGGCGACTAGCGCCTACGAGCAGTACTTC. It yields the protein CSAPIRTATSAYEQYF.

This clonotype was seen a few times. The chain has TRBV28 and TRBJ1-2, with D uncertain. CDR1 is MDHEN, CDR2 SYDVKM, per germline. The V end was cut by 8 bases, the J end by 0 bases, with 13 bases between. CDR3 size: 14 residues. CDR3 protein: CASWNGVTNYGYTF. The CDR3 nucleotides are TGTGCCAGCTGGAATGGGGTTACTAACTATGGCTACACCTTC.

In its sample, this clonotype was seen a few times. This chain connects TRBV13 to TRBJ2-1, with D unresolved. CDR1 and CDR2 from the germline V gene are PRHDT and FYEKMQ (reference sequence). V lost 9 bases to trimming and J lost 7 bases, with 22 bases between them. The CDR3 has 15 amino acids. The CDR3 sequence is CASGVGRTTRNEQFF. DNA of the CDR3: TGTGCCAGTGGCGTAGGTCGGACCACACGGAATGAGCAGTTCTTC. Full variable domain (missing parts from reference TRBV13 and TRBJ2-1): AAGVIQSPRHLIKEKRETATLKCYPIPRHDTVYWYQQGPGQDPQFLISFYEKMQSDKGSIPDRFSAQQFSDYHSELNMSSLELGDSALYFCASGVGRTTRNEQFFGPGTRLTVL.

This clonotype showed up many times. The CDR3 DNA sequence: TGTGCCAGCTCACGCCCGACTCCGGCACGGGAGACCCAGTACTTC. Its translation: CASSRPTPARETQYF. The chain joins TRBV18 to TRBJ2-5; D remains unclear. CDR3 length: 15 residues. The V gene lost 4 bases and the J gene lost 5 bases, with 17 bases spanning the gap. Germline CDR1 and CDR2: KGHSH and LQKENI.

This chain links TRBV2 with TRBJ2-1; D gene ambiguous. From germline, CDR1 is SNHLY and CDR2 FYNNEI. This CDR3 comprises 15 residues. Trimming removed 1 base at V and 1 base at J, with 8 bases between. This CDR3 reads CASSEVLESYNEQFF. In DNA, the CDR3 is TGTGCCAGCAGTGAAGTGCTAGAATCCTACAATGAGCAGTTCTTC.

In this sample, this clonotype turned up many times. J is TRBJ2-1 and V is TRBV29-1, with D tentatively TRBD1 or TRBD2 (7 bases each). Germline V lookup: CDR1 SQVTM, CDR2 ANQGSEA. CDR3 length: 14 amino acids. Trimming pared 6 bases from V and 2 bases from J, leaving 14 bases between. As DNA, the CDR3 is TGCAGCGTCGACCAGGGGGGGGCCTACAATGAGCAGTTCTTC. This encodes CSVDQGGAYNEQFF.

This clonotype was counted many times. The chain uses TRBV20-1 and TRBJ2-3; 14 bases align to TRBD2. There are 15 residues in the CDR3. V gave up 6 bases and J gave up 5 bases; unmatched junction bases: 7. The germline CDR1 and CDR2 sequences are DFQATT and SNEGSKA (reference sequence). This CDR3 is CSAAGTSGRGDTQYF. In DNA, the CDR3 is TGCAGTGCGGCCGGGACTAGCGGGAGAGGAGATACGCAGTATTTT.

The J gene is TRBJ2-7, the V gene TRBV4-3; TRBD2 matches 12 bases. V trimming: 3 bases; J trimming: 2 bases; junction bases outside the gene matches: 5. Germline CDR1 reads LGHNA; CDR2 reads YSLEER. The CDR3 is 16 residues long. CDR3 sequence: CASSQAWTSGTYEQYF. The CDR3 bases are TGCGCCAGCAGCCAGGCATGGACTAGCGGGACCTACGAGCAGTACTTC.

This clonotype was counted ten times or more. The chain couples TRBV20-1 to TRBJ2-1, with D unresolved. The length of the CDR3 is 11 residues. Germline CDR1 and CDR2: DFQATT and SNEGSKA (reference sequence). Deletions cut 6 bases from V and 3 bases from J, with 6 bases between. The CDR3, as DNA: TGCAGTGCCCCAGACTACAATGAGCAGTTCTTC. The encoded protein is CSAPDYNEQFF.

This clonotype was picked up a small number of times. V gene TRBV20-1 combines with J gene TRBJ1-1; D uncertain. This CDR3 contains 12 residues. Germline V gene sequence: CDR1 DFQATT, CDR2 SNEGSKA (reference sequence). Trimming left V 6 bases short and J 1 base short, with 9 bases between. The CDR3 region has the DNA TGCAGTGCCGCCGTCAAGAACACTGAAGCTTTCTTT. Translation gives CSAAVKNTEAFF.

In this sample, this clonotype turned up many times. CDR3 in DNA: TGTGCCAGCAGTTGGAGGAAAGAGCCCCAGCATTTT. Translation: CASSWRKEPQHF. This chain connects TRBV2 to TRBJ1-5, with D unclear. Per germline, CDR1 SNHLY and CDR2 FYNNEI. V lost 5 bases and J lost 8, with 10 bases in between. This CDR3 has 12 residues.

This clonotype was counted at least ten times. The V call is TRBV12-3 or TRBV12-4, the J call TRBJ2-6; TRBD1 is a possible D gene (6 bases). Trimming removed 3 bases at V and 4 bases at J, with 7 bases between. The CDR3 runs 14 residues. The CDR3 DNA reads TGTGCCAGCAGTTTGGGGGCCGGGGCCAACGTCCTGACTTTC. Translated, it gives CASSLGAGANVLTF.

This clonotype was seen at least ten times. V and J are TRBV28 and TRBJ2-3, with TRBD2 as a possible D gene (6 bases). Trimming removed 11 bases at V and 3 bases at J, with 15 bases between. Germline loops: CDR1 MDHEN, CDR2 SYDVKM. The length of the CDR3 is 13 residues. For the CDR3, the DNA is TGTGCCTGCTGTGCCGGGGGAACAGATACGCAGTATTTT. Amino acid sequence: CACCAGGTDTQYF.

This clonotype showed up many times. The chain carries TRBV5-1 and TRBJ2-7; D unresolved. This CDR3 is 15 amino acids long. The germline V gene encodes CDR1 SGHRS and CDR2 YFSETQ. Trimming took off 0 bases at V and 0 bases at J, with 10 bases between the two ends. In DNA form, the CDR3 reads TGCGCCAGCAGCTTGGATCCCAGGAACTCCTACGAGCAGTACTTC. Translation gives CASSLDPRNSYEQYF. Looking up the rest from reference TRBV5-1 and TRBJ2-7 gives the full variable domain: KAGVTQTPRYLIKTRGQQVTLSCSPISGHRSVSWYQQTPGQGLQFLFEYFSETQRNKGNFPGRFSGRQFSNSRSEMNVSTLELGDSALYLCASSLDPRNSYEQYFGPGTRLTVT.

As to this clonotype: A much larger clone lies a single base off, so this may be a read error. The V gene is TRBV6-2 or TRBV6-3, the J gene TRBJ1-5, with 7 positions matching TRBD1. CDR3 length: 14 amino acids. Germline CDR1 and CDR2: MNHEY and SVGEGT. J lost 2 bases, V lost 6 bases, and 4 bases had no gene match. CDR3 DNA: TGTGCCAGCAGCCAGACAGGGCGCAATCAGCCCCAGCATTTT. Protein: CASSQTGRNQPQHF.

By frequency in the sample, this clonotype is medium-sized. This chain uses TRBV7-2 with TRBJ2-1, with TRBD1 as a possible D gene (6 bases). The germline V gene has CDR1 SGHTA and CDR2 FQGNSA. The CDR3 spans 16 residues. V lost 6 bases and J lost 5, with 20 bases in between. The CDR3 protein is CASRDSARGFNNEQFF. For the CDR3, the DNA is TGTGCCAGCAGGGACAGTGCCCGGGGCTTTAACAATGAGCAGTTCTTC. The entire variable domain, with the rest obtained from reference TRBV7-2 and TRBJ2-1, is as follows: GAGVSQSPSNKVTEKGKDVELRCDPISGHTALYWYRQSLGQGLEFLIYFQGNSAPDKSGLPSDRFSAERTGGSVSTLTIQRTQQEDSAVYLCASRDSARGFNNEQFFGPGTRLTVL.

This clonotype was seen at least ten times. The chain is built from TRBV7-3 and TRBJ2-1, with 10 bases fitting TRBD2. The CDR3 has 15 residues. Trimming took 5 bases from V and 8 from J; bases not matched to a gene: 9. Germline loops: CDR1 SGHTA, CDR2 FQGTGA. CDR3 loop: CASSRAGGLLDEQFF. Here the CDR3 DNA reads TGTGCCAGCAGCCGAGCGGGAGGGCTTCTGGATGAGCAGTTCTTC.

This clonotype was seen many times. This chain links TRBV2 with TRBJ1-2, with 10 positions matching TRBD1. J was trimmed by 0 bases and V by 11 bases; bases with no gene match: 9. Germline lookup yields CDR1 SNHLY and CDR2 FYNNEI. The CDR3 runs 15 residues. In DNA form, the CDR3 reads TGTGCCGCAGGGACAGGGGCGAGTCCTAACTATGGCTACACCTTC. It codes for CAAGTGASPNYGYTF. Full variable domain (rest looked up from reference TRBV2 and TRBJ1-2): EPEVTQTPSHQVTQMGQEVILRCVPISNHLYFYWYRQILGQKVEFLVSFYNNEISEKSEIFDDQFSVERPDGSNFTLKIRSTKLEDSAMYFCAAGTGASPNYGYTFGSGTRLTVV.

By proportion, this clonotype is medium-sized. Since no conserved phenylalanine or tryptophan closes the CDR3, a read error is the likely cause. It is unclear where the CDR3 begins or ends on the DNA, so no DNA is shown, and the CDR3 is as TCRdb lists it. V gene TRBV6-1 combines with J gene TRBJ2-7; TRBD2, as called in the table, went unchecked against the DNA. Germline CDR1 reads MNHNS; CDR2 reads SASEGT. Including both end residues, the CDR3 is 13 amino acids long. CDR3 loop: CASSENEREGPRI.

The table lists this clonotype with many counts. CDR3 residues: CSASSTGVPLEQYF. DNA of the CDR3: TGCAGTGCTAGTAGCACAGGGGTTCCTCTCGAGCAGTACTTC. The genes are TRBV20-1 and TRBJ2-7; TRBD1 agrees at 7 bases. The V gene end was trimmed by 3 bases and the J gene end by 6 bases; junction bases not matched to a gene: 11. The CDR3 runs to 14 residues. The germline V gene encodes CDR1 DFQATT and CDR2 SNEGSKA (reference sequence).

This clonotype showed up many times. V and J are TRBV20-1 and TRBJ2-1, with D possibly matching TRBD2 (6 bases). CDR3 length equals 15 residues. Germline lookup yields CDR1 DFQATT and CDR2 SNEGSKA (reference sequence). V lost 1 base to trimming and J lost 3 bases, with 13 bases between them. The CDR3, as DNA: TGCAGTGCTAGAGCATCGGGAGTCTACTACAATGAGCAGTTCTTC. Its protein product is CSARASGVYYNEQFF.

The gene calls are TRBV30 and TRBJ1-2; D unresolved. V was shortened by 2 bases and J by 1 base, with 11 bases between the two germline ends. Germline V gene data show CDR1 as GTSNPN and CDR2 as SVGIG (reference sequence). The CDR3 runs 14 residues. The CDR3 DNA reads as TGTGCCTGGAGTCCCTCACGGTTTAACTATGGCTACACCTTC. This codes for CAWSPSRFNYGYTF.

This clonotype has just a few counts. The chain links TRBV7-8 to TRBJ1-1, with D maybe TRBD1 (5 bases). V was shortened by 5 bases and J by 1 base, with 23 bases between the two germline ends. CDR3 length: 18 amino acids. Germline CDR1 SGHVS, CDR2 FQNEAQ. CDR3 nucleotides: TGTGCCAGCAGCCCCTCCACGATGCCAGGGATTGGGAACACTGAAGCTTTCTTT. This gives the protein CASSPSTMPGIGNTEAFF.

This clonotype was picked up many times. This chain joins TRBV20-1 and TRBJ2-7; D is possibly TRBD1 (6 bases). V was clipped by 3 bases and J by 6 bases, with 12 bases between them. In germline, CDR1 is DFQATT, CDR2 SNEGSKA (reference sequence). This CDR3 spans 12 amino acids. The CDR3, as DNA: TGCAGTGCTAGGACAGGTCGGGGCGAGCAGTACTTC. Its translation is CSARTGRGEQYF.

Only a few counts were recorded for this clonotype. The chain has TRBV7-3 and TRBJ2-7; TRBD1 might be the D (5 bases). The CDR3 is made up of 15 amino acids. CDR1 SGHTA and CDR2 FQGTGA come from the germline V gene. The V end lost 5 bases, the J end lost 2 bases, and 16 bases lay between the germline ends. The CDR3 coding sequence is TGTGCCAGCAGCCCCGACGGTAGGGGCCCCTACGAGCAGTACTTC. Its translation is CASSPDGRGPYEQYF.

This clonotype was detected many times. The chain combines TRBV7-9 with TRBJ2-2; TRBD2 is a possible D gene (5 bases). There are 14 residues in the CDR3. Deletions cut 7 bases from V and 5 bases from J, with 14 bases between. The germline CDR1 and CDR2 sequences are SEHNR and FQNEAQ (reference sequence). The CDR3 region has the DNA TGTGCCAGCACTGGCACCCGGGGAACCGGGGAGCTGTTTTTT. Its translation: CASTGTRGTGELFF.